These 5 T cell receptor beta chains share one sample of origin, sequenced in a study of T cell repertoires in cytomegalovirus infection. TCRdb itself ran the reads through MiXCR, one entry per CDR3 protein. The sample carries just under 500,000 distinct CDR3 sequences, more than 30% recorded once. Their specific antigens are unknown. Sequencing was performed on cultured PBMCs, taken from culture after CMV antigen stimulation. The source of these receptors is a human donor in good health (CMV status not recorded). Some clones in this sample may be carry-over from other donors' samples.

The sample holds a few counts of this clonotype. V and J are TRBV7-9 and TRBJ2-3; D is undetermined. The CDR3 spans 12 residues. CDR1 and CDR2 (germline): SEHNR, FQNEAQ (reference sequence). Trimming shortened V by 5 bases and J by 5 bases, and 8 bases separated the two germline ends. DNA of the CDR3: TGTGCCAGCAGCCCCTCCCAAGATACGCAGTATTTT. This gives the protein CASSPSQDTQYF.

This clonotype was counted between two and nine times. The genes are TRBV4-3 and TRBJ2-7; 8 bases match TRBD1. Trimming at V came to 0 bases and at J to 6 bases, leaving 10 bases not matched to a gene. CDR1 is LGHNA, CDR2 YSLEER, per germline. This CDR3 contains 16 residues. The CDR3 DNA sequence: TGCGCCAGCAGCCAAGAGACAGGGGCGGGCTGGGGCGAGCAGTACTTC. It translates to CASSQETGAGWGEQYF.

This clonotype was recorded only once. This chain connects TRBV4-2 to TRBJ2-7; 11 nucleotides align to TRBD2. Germline trimming cut 0 bases from V and 2 bases from J; bases unmatched to any gene: 3. Germline V lookup: CDR1 LGHNA, CDR2 YNFKEQ. This CDR3 is built from 16 residues. The CDR3 sequence: CASSQDSTSGAYEQYF. The CDR3 DNA is TGTGCCAGCAGCCAAGATTCGACTAGCGGGGCCTACGAGCAGTACTTC.

This clonotype was counted only a few times. V is TRBV2 and J is TRBJ2-6; D unclear. With 6 bases removed from V and 2 bases from J, the gap between germline ends came to 14 bases. CDR1 SNHLY and CDR2 FYNNEI come from the germline V gene. This CDR3 has 16 amino acids. CDR3 loop: CASRVGLSPGANVLTF. The CDR3 DNA reads as TGTGCCAGCAGGGTTGGTCTCTCCCCTGGGGCCAACGTCCTGACTTTC.

This clonotype has a handful of counts. The V and J genes are TRBV7-9 and TRBJ2-2; 8 bases align to TRBD1. Per the germline V gene, CDR1 is SEHNR and CDR2 is FQNEAQ (reference sequence). The J segment lost 3 bases and the V segment lost 5 bases, leaving 8 bases of the junction unmatched. The CDR3 spans 16 residues. CDR3 region: CASSMTGEFDTGELFF. In nucleotides, the CDR3 is TGTGCCAGCAGCATGACAGGGGAGTTTGACACCGGGGAGCTGTTTTTT.